This record concerns one T cell receptor beta chain sequence. Per the original methods: How many nucleated cells were present was estimated from reference gene primer amplification. TCRdb keeps only in-frame clones here, not all; method: immunoSEQ multiplex PCR. V, J and clone size are taken as reported in that table, and D and trimming were inferred from the DNA itself. The data contain approximately 220,000 clones, over 80% of them singletons. The ends lost 2 bases at V and 5 bases at J; junction bases unmatched: 5. The germline CDR1 and CDR2 sequences are SGDLS and YYNGEE. This CDR3 has 14 amino acids. The data originate from a study of blood T cell repertoires in COVID-19. Study context: Samples of COVID-19 (acute and convalescent) were obtained from the United States, Italy and Spain. PBMCs, B-cell-depleted T cells, or T cells were the source of the cDNA or gDNA that made up the material.

The gene calls are TRBV9 and TRBJ2-5; 8 bases map to TRBD1. Sequencing was performed on peripheral blood. This sequence originates from a man aged 35 to 55 with acute or convalescent COVID-19. CDR3 sequence reads: CASSVAGGGETQYF. The CDR3 nucleotides read TGTGCCAGCAGCGTTGCAGGGGGCGGTGAGACCCAGTACTTC.